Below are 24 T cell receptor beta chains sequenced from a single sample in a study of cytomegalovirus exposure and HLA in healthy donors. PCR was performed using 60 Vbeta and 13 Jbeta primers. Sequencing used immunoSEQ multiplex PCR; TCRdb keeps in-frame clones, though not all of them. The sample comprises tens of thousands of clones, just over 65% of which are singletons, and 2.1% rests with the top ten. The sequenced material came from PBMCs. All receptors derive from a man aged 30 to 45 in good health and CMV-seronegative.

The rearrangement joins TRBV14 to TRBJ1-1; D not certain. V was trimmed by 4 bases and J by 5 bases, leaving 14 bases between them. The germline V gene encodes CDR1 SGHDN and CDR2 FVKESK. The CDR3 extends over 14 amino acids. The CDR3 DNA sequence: TGTGCCAGCAGCCCACCGGGGAGGAATACTGAAGCTTTCTTT. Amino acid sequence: CASSPPGRNTEAFF.

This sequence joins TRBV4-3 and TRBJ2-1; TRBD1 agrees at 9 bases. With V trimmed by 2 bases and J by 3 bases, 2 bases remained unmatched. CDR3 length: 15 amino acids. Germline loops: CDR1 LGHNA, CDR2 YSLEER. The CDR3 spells CASSQTGGDYNEQFF. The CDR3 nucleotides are TGCGCCAGCAGCCAAACAGGGGGCGACTACAATGAGCAGTTCTTC.

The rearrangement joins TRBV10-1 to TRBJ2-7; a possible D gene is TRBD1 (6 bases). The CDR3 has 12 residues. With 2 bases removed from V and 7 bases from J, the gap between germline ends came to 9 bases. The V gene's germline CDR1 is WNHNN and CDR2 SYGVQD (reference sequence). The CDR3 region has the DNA TGCGCCAGCAGTGAGCCTGGGACAGAGCAGTACTTC. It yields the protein CASSEPGTEQYF.

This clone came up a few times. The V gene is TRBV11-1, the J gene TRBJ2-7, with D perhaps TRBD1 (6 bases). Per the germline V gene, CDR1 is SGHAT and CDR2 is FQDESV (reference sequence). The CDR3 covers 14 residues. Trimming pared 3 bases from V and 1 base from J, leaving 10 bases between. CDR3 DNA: TGTGCCAGCAGCTTCCTCGACAGGTCCTACGAGCAGTACTTC. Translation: CASSFLDRSYEQYF.

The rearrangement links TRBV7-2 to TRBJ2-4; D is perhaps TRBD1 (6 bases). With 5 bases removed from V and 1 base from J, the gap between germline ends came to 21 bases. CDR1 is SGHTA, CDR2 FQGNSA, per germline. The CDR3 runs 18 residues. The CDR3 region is CASSPGVLGQEAKNIQYF. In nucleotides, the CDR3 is TGTGCCAGCAGCCCAGGGGTTTTAGGGCAGGAGGCCAAAAACATTCAGTACTTC.

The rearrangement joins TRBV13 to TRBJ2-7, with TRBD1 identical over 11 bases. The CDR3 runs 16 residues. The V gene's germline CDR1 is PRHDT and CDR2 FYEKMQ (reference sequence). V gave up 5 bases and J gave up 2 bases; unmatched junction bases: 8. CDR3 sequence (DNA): TGTGCCAGCAGCACGATATCGGGACAGGGGGCCTACGAGCAGTACTTC. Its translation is CASSTISGQGAYEQYF.

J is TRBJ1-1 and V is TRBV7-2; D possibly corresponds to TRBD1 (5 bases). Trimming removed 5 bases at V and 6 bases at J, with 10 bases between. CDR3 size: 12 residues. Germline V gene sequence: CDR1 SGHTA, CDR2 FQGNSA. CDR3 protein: CASSLRVSEAFF. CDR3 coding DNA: TGTGCCAGCAGCCTCAGGGTATCTGAAGCTTTCTTT.

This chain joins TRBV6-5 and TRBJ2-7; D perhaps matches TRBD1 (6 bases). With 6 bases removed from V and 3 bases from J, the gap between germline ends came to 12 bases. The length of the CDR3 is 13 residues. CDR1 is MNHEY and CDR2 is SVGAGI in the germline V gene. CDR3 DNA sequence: TGTGCCAGCAGAAGGACAGAAGTCTACGAGCAGTACTTC. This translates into CASRRTEVYEQYF.

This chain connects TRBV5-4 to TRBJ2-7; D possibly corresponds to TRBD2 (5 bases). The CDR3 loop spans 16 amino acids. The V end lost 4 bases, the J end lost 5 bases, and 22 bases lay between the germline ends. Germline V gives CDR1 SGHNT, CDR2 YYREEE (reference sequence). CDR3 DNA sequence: TGTGCCAGCAGCCCTGATGAGGGTAGACAAAACCACGAGCAGTACTTC. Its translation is CASSPDEGRQNHEQYF. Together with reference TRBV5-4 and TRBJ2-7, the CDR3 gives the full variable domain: ETGVTQSPTHLIKTRGQQVTLRCSSQSGHNTVSWYQQALGQGPQFIFQYYREEENGRGNFPPRFSGLQFPNYSSELNVNALELDDSALYLCASSPDEGRQNHEQYFGPGTRLTVT.

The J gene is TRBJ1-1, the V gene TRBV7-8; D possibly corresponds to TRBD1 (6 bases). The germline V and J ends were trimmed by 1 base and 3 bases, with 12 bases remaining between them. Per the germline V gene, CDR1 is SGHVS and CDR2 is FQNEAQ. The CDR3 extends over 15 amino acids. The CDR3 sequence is CASSLVAGVDTEAFF. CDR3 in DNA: TGTGCCAGCAGCTTAGTTGCAGGGGTGGACACTGAAGCTTTCTTT.

The DNA for the CDR3 is TGCGCCAGCAGCTCCGACAAAGGCCTCTCCTACGAGCAGTACTTC. Translated: CASSSDKGLSYEQYF. J is TRBJ2-7 and V is TRBV5-1; D unclear. CDR1 and CDR2 (germline): SGHRS, YFSETQ. Deletions cut 3 bases from V and 0 bases from J, with 13 bases between. The CDR3 is made up of 15 amino acids.

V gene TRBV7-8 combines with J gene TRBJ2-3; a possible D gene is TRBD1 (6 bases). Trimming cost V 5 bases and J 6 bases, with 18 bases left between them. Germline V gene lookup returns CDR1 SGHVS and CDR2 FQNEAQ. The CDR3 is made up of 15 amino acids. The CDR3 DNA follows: TGTGCCAGCAGCAAGACCGGGACAAGCTCGGATACGCAGTATTTT. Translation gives CASSKTGTSSDTQYF.

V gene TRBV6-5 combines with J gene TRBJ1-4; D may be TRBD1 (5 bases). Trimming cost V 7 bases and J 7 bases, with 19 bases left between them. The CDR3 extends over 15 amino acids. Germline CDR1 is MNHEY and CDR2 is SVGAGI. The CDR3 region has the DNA TGTGCCAGCACTAAGGGGCAGCCCGGGGGTGAAAAACTGTTTTTT. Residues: CASTKGQPGGEKLFF.

CDR3 protein: CASSFSLDYGYTF. For the CDR3, the DNA is TGTGCCAGCAGTTTCAGTTTGGACTATGGCTACACCTTC. The chain links TRBV28 to TRBJ1-2; D is ambiguous. Germline assignment: CDR1 MDHEN and CDR2 SYDVKM. V was shortened by 3 bases and J by 3 bases, with 8 bases between the two germline ends. The CDR3 sequence is 13 residues long.

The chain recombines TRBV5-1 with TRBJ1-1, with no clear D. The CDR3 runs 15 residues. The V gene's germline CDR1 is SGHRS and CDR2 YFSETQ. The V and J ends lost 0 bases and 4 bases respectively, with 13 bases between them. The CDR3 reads CASSLESQRGTEAFF. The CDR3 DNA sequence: TGCGCCAGCAGCTTGGAGTCGCAGCGTGGCACTGAAGCTTTCTTT. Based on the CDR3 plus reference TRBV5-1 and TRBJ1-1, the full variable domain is KAGVTQTPRYLIKTRGQQVTLSCSPISGHRSVSWYQQTPGQGLQFLFEYFSETQRNKGNFPGRFSGRQFSNSRSEMNVSTLELGDSALYLCASSLESQRGTEAFFGQGTRLTVV.

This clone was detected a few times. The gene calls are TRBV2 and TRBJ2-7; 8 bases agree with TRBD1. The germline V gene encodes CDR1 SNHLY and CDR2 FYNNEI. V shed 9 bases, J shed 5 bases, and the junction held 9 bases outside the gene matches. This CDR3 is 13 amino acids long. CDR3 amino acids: CARDRESSHEQYF. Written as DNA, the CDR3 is TGTGCCAGGGACAGGGAATCCAGCCACGAGCAGTACTTC.

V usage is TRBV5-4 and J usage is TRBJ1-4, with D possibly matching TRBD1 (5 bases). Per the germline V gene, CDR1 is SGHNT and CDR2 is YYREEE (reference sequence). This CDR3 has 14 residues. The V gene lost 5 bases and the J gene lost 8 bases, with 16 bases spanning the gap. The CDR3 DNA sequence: TGTGCCAGCAGTCTCGACAGTCAAGGCGAAAAACTGTTTTTT. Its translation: CASSLDSQGEKLFF.

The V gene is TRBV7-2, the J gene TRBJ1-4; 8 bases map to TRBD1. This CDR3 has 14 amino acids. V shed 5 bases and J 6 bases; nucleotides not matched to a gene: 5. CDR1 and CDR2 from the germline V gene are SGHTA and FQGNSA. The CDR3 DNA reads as TGTGCCAGCAGCCTTACAGGGGGAGATGAAAAACTGTTTTTT. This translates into CASSLTGGDEKLFF.

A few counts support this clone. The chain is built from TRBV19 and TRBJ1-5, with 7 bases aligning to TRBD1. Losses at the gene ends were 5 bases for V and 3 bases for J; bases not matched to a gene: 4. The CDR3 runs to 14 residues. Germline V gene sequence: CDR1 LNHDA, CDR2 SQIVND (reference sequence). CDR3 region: CASSATGTNQPQHF. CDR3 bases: TGTGCCAGTAGTGCGACAGGGACCAATCAGCCCCAGCATTTT.

The CDR3 spells CASSLGDRIGTEAFF. The CDR3 DNA follows: TGTGCCAGCAGCCTGGGGGACAGAATAGGCACTGAAGCTTTCTTT. The chain employs TRBV5-4 and TRBJ1-1, with 7 bases aligning to TRBD1. J gave up 4 bases and V 4 bases, and 10 bases lay outside the gene matches. Germline loops: CDR1 SGHNT, CDR2 YYREEE (reference sequence). The CDR3 has 15 amino acids.

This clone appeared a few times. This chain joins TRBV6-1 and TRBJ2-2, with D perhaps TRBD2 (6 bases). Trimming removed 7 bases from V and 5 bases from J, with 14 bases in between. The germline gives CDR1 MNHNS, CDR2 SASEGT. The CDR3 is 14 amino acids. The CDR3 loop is CASTFGGATGELFF. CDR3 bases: TGTGCCAGCACATTTGGCGGGGCGACCGGGGAGCTGTTTTTT.

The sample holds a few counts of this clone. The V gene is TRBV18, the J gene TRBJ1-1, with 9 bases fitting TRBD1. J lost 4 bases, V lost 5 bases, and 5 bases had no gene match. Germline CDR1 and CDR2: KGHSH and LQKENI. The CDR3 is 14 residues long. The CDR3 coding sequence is TGTGCCAGCTCAGCCACGACAGGGGGCACTGAAGCTTTCTTT. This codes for CASSATTGGTEAFF. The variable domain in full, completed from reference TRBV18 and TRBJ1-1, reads NAGVMQNPRHLVRRRGQEARLRCSPMKGHSHVYWYRQLPEEGLKFMVYLQKENIIDESGMPKERFSAEFPKEGPSILRIQQVVRGDSAAYFCASSATTGGTEAFFGQGTRLTVV.

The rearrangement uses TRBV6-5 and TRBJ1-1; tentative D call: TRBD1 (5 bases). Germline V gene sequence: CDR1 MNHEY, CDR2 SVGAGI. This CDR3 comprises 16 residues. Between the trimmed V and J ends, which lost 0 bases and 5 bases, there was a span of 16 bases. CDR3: CASSYSGVPGGTEAFF. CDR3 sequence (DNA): TGTGCCAGCAGTTACTCAGGGGTGCCCGGGGGGACTGAAGCTTTCTTT.

CDR3 loop: CASSEANVWDREYNEQFF. CDR3 bases: TGTGCCAGCAGTGAAGCGAACGTCTGGGACAGGGAATACAATGAGCAGTTCTTC. The chain couples TRBV2 to TRBJ2-1; 9 positions match TRBD1. The CDR3 totals 18 residues. From germline, CDR1 is SNHLY and CDR2 FYNNEI. Unmatched junction bases numbered 10, after V lost 0 bases and J lost 4 bases.